Listed below are T cell receptor beta chains from one sample, sequenced in a study of blood T cell repertoires in COVID-19. TCRdb keeps only in-frame clones here, not all; method: immunoSEQ multiplex PCR. The table includes around 30,000 clones, roughly 88% detected once. The sample was peripheral blood. The receptor source for this set is a man older than 75 with acute or convalescent COVID-19. CDR3s include the opening cysteine and the closing phenylalanine or tryptophan. A D gene is named only where the DNA matches it firmly. Size is omitted from some rows. Given values are once, few, many or a class for expanded clones.

NA	TRBV18	TRBJ1-1	NA	CASSPTYVGNTEAFF	TGTGCCAGCTCACCGACATACGTGGGGAACACTGAAGCTTTCTTT
NA	TRBV24-1	TRBJ2-7	TRBD2	CATSDPRGAYEQYF	TGTGCCACCAGTGATCCACGGGGGGCCTACGAGCAGTACTTC
NA	TRBV12-3/TRBV12-4	TRBJ2-7	NA	CASSLGAHYEQYF	TGTGCCAGCAGTTTAGGGGCACACTACGAGCAGTACTTC
NA	TRBV2	TRBJ2-2	NA	CASTLGQRAGELFF	TGTGCCAGCACCCTTGGACAGAGGGCCGGGGAGCTGTTTTTT
NA	TRBV9	TRBJ2-3	NA	CASSVAQFSRGAISPTDTQYF	TGTGCCAGCAGCGTAGCCCAATTTTCACGGGGGGCCATCTCCCCCACAGATACGCAGTATTTT
NA	TRBV11-2	TRBJ2-5	NA	CASSRGSRETQYF	TGTGCCAGCAGCCGCGGCAGCCGAGAGACCCAGTACTTC
NA	TRBV19	TRBJ2-3	TRBD1	CASSMNQGDADTQYF	TGTGCCAGTAGTATGAACCAGGGGGATGCAGATACGCAGTATTTT
NA	TRBV7-2	TRBJ2-1	NA	CASSPDYSYNEQFF	TGTGCCAGCAGCCCGGACTACTCCTACAATGAGCAGTTCTTC
medium-sized	TRBV9	TRBJ2-3	TRBD2	CASSVEGTSFSPSTDTQYF	TGTGCCAGCAGCGTAGAGGGGACTAGCTTTTCACCTAGCACAGATACGCAGTATTTT
NA	TRBV5-1	TRBJ2-7	TRBD1	CASSLGGTAFLEQYF	TGCGCCAGCAGCTTGGGAGGGACAGCCTTTCTCGAGCAGTACTTC
NA	TRBV30	TRBJ2-2	NA	CAWSTRNTGELFF	TGTGCCTGGAGTACACGAAACACCGGGGAGCTGTTTTTT
NA	TRBV29-1	TRBJ2-5	TRBD2	CSVPEAGLAGFATQYF	TGCAGCGTCCCCGAGGCGGGACTAGCGGGTTTCGCGACCCAGTACTTC
NA	TRBV28	TRBJ1-2	NA	CASSLGQDGYGYTF	TGTGCCAGCAGTTTAGGTCAAGACGGGTATGGCTACACCTTC
NA	TRBV7-6	TRBJ2-2	TRBD1	CASSIHRGVNTGELFF	TGTGCCAGCAGCATCCACAGGGGGGTAAACACCGGGGAGCTGTTTTTT
NA	TRBV2	TRBJ2-5	TRBD2	CASKERGVQETQYF	TGTGCCAGCAAGGAGCGGGGGGTCCAAGAGACCCAGTACTTC
NA	TRBV20-1	TRBJ2-7	TRBD1	CSASRPGTGNEQYF	TGCAGTGCTAGTCGGCCCGGGACAGGGAACGAGCAGTACTTC
medium-sized	TRBV3-1/TRBV3-2	TRBJ2-2	NA	CASSQTNTGELFF	TGTGCCAGCAGCCAAACTAACACCGGGGAGCTGTTTTTT
once	TRBV4-1	TRBJ1-4	NA	CASSQDGSGATNEKLFF	TGCGCCAGCAGCCAAGATGGGTCGGGGGCAACTAATGAAAAACTGTTTTTT
NA	TRBV21-1	TRBJ2-3	NA	CASSKNPRGFADTQYF	TGTGCCAGCAGCAAAAACCCCAGGGGGTTCGCAGATACGCAGTATTTT
NA	TRBV10-3	TRBJ1-4	TRBD1	CATAKGQGNEKLFF	TGTGCCACGGCTAAGGGACAGGGAAATGAAAAACTGTTTTTT
NA	TRBV27	TRBJ2-1	TRBD2	CASSFAQREPYNEQFF	TGTGCCAGCAGTTTTGCCCAGCGGGAGCCTTACAATGAGCAGTTCTTC
NA	TRBV6-5	TRBJ1-2	NA	CASKGVAYGYTF	TGTGCCAGCAAAGGGGTGGCGTATGGCTACACCTTC
NA	TRBV4-2	TRBJ2-5	TRBD2	CASSRSGTSAAKETQYF	TGTGCCAGCAGCCGATCGGGAACTAGCGCGGCCAAAGAGACCCAGTACTTC
NA	TRBV7-3	TRBJ1-5	NA	CASSLMQNQPQHF	TGTGCCAGCAGCTTAATGCAGAATCAGCCCCAGCATTTT
NA	TRBV5-1	TRBJ1-6	TRBD1	CASSLTGTGAYNSPLHF	TGCGCCAGCAGCTTGACTGGGACAGGGGCCTATAATTCACCCCTCCACTTT
NA	TRBV6-5	TRBJ2-3	NA	CASSPQGPGADTQYF	TGTGCCAGCAGTCCACAGGGGCCGGGGGCAGATACGCAGTATTTT
NA	TRBV27	TRBJ1-4	NA	CASSRGEKLFF	TGTGCCAGCAGTCGAGGGGAAAAACTGTTTTTT
once	TRBV6-6	TRBJ1-4	NA	CASSPTRGGLSREKLFF	TGTGCCAGCAGTCCAACGAGGGGGGGGCTCTCCCGTGAAAAACTGTTTTTT
few	TRBV19	TRBJ1-2	TRBD1	CASGYLQGSGYTF	TGTGCCAGTGGGTATTTACAGGGGAGCGGCTACACCTTC
NA	TRBV19	TRBJ2-2	TRBD2	CASSRGLAGAVTGELFF	TGTGCCAGTAGTAGGGGACTAGCGGGGGCCGTCACCGGGGAGCTGTTTTTT
NA	TRBV2	TRBJ1-4	NA	CASSETRGVNEKLFF	TGTGCCAGCAGTGAAACAAGGGGCGTAAATGAAAAACTGTTTTTT
NA	TRBV6-5	TRBJ1-5	TRBD1	CASRTQQGDQPQHF	TGTGCCAGCAGGACGCAACAGGGGGATCAGCCCCAGCATTTT
NA	TRBV3-1/TRBV3-2	TRBJ2-2	NA	CASRPGTDNGGTGELFF	TGTGCCAGCAGGCCCGGGACAGACAACGGGGGCACCGGGGAGCTGTTTTTT